This T cell receptor beta chain was identified in a study of PD-1 blockade in classical Hodgkin lymphoma. Produced via immunoSEQ multiplex PCR; TCRdb's table is partial and in-frame only. The sample lists under 70,000 clones; over 55% were seen once. CDR1 MNHNY and CDR2 SVGAGI come from the germline V gene (reference sequence). Trimming stripped 1 base from V and 2 bases from J, with 9 bases between. This CDR3 has 14 residues. All the patients suffered relapse after autologous stem cell transplantation, and brentuximab vedotin exposure differed. V usage is TRBV6-6 and J usage is TRBJ2-7; D is perhaps TRBD1 (5 bases). The sequences come from peripheral blood mononuclear cells (PBMCs), collected before the second cycle of nivolumab. The TCR was taken from a human donor with classical Hodgkin lymphoma. This CDR3 reads CASSYWAGTYEQYF. The CDR3 DNA sequence: TGTGCCAGCAGTTACTGGGCAGGGACCTACGAGCAGTACTTC.